Shown below are 32 T cell receptor beta chains from a single sample sequenced in a study of blood T cells in healthy people across ages. Combining a sample-barcoded 5' primer with a J-beta primer mix, a second PCR ran for roughly 7 to 12 cycles. Each CDR3 protein is one row after TCRdb ran MiXCR on the 5' RACE reads. Of approximately 940,000 distinct CDR3 sequences listed, about 44% are singletons. The source material was blood. The receptors here all came from a man aged 30-40 years in good health.

The genes are TRBV6-5 and TRBJ2-7; 8 bases agree with TRBD1. V dropped 5 bases and J dropped 6; count of bases not matched to a gene: 9. CDR3 length equals 14 residues. Germline loops: CDR1 MNHEY, CDR2 SVGAGI. This chain's CDR3 is CASSLQGATGEQYF. CDR3 coding DNA: TGTGCCAGCAGTCTTCAGGGGGCCACGGGCGAGCAGTACTTC.

Ten or more counts support this clonotype. The chain recombines TRBV29-1 with TRBJ1-2; TRBD1 is a possible D gene (5 bases). The CDR3 runs to 16 residues. The germline V gene has CDR1 SQVTM and CDR2 ANQGSEA. The V end was cut by 0 bases, the J end by 8 bases, with 22 bases between. CDR3 sequence reads: CSVEDAYARGWKGYTF. CDR3 DNA sequence: TGCAGCGTTGAAGATGCCTACGCGAGGGGTTGGAAAGGCTACACCTTC.

The V call is TRBV3-1, the J call TRBJ1-1; D is ambiguous. The CDR3 runs to 14 residues. Germline V gene sequence: CDR1 LGHDT, CDR2 YNNKEL (reference sequence). Trimming pared 2 bases from V and 0 bases from J, leaving 7 bases between. For the CDR3, the DNA is TGTGCCAGCAGCCAATTCATCATGAACACTGAAGCTTTCTTT. It codes for CASSQFIMNTEAFF.

There are a few counts of this clonotype. This rearrangement joins TRBV29-1 to TRBJ2-3, with D possibly TRBD1 on 5 matching bases. The CDR3 has 17 residues. V was pared by 4 bases and J by 2 bases, with 22 bases between. CDR1 and CDR2 (germline): SQVTM, ANQGSEA. In nucleotides, the CDR3 is TGCAGCGTTGCTTCTGCGATGGGCCAGGGCGCCACAGATACGCAGTATTTT. It codes for CSVASAMGQGATDTQYF.

The sample holds a few counts of this clonotype. This chain uses TRBV29-1 with TRBJ1-1; possible D gene TRBD1, 5 bases. The V end lost 1 base, the J end lost 5 bases, and 8 bases lay between the germline ends. Germline CDR1 is SQVTM and CDR2 is ANQGSEA. The CDR3 is 12 amino acids. The CDR3 coding sequence is TGCAGCGTTGAAGTTAGGGGTACTGAAGCTTTCTTT. Translating it yields CSVEVRGTEAFF.

V is TRBV19 and J is TRBJ1-5; 7 nucleotides align to TRBD1. Trimming cost V 8 bases and J 3 bases; bases outside gene matches: 13. CDR3 length: 16 amino acids. Germline values: CDR1 LNHDA, CDR2 SQIVND (reference sequence). The CDR3 sequence is CASERSPGQFNQPQHF. Here the CDR3 DNA reads TGTGCCAGTGAACGGTCCCCGGGACAGTTCAATCAGCCCCAGCATTTT.

This clonotype was observed a handful of times. The chain combines TRBV27 with TRBJ2-4, with a possible D match to TRBD1 (6 bases). V lost 6 bases and J 8 bases, leaving 14 bases between the germline ends. The CDR3 sequence is 13 residues long. Germline CDR1 reads MNHEY; CDR2 reads SMNVEV (reference sequence). CDR3 in amino acids: CASSLGQTDIQYF. The CDR3 coding sequence is TGTGCCAGCAGCCTCGGACAGACCGACATTCAGTACTTC.

This clonotype has more than one count but fewer than ten. The V and J genes are TRBV5-1 and TRBJ2-1; TRBD1 might be the D (6 bases). The germline V gene encodes CDR1 SGHRS and CDR2 YFSETQ. Trimming cost V 4 bases and J 0 bases, with 23 bases left between them. The CDR3 runs 19 residues. CDR3 DNA: TGCGCCAGCAGCCCAGACGAAAAAATACAGGGTCGCTCCTACAATGAGCAGTTCTTC. It encodes CASSPDEKIQGRSYNEQFF.

This clonotype was detected only a few times. The chain uses TRBV6-1 and TRBJ1-2; D call uncertain. Germline CDR1 is MNHNS and CDR2 is SASEGT. V was trimmed by 3 bases and J by 3 bases, leaving 11 bases between them. This CDR3 is built from 14 residues. This chain's CDR3 is CASSESHSYYGYTF. Here the CDR3 DNA reads TGTGCCAGCAGTGAGTCCCACAGCTACTATGGCTACACCTTC.

There are a few counts of this clonotype. This chain uses TRBV27 with TRBJ1-6; D possibly corresponds to TRBD1 (5 bases). The V gene's germline CDR1 is MNHEY and CDR2 SMNVEV (reference sequence). Between the trimmed V and J ends, which lost 0 bases and 4 bases, there was a span of 10 bases. The CDR3 is made up of 16 amino acids. CDR3: CASSLSGVAYNSPLHF. For the CDR3, the DNA is TGTGCCAGCAGTTTATCAGGGGTAGCGTATAATTCACCCCTCCACTTT.

This clonotype was seen only once. The CDR3 DNA reads as TGCAGTGCTCCCCCGATTGAAGAGACCCAGTACTTC. The encoded protein is CSAPPIEETQYF. The chain recombines TRBV20-1 with TRBJ2-5; D not resolved. V was shortened by 5 bases and J by 3 bases, with 10 bases between the two germline ends. This CDR3 is 12 amino acids long. The germline V gene encodes CDR1 DFQATT and CDR2 SNEGSKA (reference sequence).

The chain recombines TRBV7-2 with TRBJ1-2; 9 bases line up with TRBD1. Germline assignment: CDR1 SGHTA and CDR2 FQGNSA. Unmatched junction bases numbered 11, after V lost 5 bases and J lost 4 bases. The CDR3 covers 16 residues. The CDR3 sequence is CASSIRTLDRGYGYTF. The DNA for the CDR3 is TGTGCCAGCAGCATTAGAACTCTGGACAGGGGCTATGGCTACACCTTC. The complete variable domain, with remaining parts taken from reference TRBV7-2 and TRBJ1-2, reads GAGVSQSPSNKVTEKGKDVELRCDPISGHTALYWYRQSLGQGLEFLIYFQGNSAPDKSGLPSDRFSAERTGGSVSTLTIQRTQQEDSAVYLCASSIRTLDRGYGYTFGSGTRLTVV.

This clonotype was observed a few times. This chain joins TRBV6-5 and TRBJ2-7, with D hard to call. This CDR3 is built from 15 residues. CDR1 MNHEY and CDR2 SVGAGI come from the germline V gene. Trimming took 2 bases from V and 1 from J, leaving 12 bases between them. The CDR3 bases are TGTGCCAGCAGTTACGACCCGGGCAGTTCCTACGAGCAGTACTTC. It specifies CASSYDPGSSYEQYF.

This clonotype occurred a few times. The rearrangement joins TRBV21-1 to TRBJ2-3; the table gives TRBD2 as D, unverified against the DNA. TRBV21-1 is a pseudogene locus. This CDR3 spans 16 amino acids. This chain's CDR3 is CASSVRLAGTTDTQYF. The CDR3 nucleotides read TGTGCCAGCAGCGTTCGACTAGCGGGGACCACAGATACGCAGTATTTT.

The V and J genes are TRBV28 and TRBJ2-5; 8 nucleotides agree with TRBD2. With the DNA end fitting TRBJ2-7 better, the J assignment may be wrong. CDR1 and CDR2 from the germline V gene are MDHEN and SYDVKM. The CDR3 runs 12 residues. The CDR3 sequence is CASRGTRYEQYF. The DNA for the CDR3 is TGTGCCAGCAGGGGGACTAGGTACGAGCAGTACTTC.

The J gene is TRBJ2-1, the V gene TRBV4-2; the D gene is possibly TRBD1 (6 bases). Trimming cost V 4 bases and J 5 bases, with 15 bases left between them. Looked up from germline, CDR1 is LGHNA and CDR2 is YNFKEQ. The CDR3 has 15 amino acids. CDR3 sequence reads: CASSRIPGTNNEQFF. The CDR3 bases are TGTGCCAGCAGCCGAATTCCCGGGACAAACAATGAGCAGTTCTTC.

This clonotype has only a few counts. The chain uses TRBV6-1 and TRBJ2-7, with D tentatively TRBD1 or TRBD2 (5 bases each). The V end was cut by 10 bases, the J end by 0 bases, with 16 bases between. CDR1 and CDR2 from the germline V gene are MNHNS and SASEGT. This CDR3 is 14 amino acids long. CDR3 sequence: CATSTGAFSYEQYF. Written as DNA, the CDR3 is TGTGCCACCTCGACCGGGGCCTTCTCCTACGAGCAGTACTTC.

The CDR3 DNA sequence: TGTGCCAGTCAAAGGACAGGCCCAACAGATACGCAGTATTTT. Amino acid sequence: CASQRTGPTDTQYF. V usage is TRBV2 and J usage is TRBJ2-3; 7 nucleotides line up with TRBD1. The length of the CDR3 is 14 residues. Losses at the gene ends were 9 bases for V and 3 bases for J; bases not matched to a gene: 9. Looked up from germline, CDR1 is SNHLY and CDR2 is FYNNEI.

The genes are TRBV29-1 and TRBJ2-2; TRBD1 agrees at 8 bases. This CDR3 region has 11 residues. Germline V gives CDR1 SQVTM, CDR2 ANQGSEA. With 6 bases clipped from V and 10 bases from J, the junction kept 4 bases outside the gene matches. DNA of the CDR3: TGCAGCGTCCAGACAGGGGAGGAGCTGTTTTTT. Residues: CSVQTGEELFF.

The V gene is TRBV7-2, the J gene TRBJ2-1; no firm D call. The ends were cut back, 4 bases at V and 15 bases at J, with 19 bases in the middle. The CDR3 runs to 13 residues. The germline gives CDR1 SGHTA, CDR2 FQGNSA. In DNA, the CDR3 is TGTGCCAGCAGCTCTACCCTAGACGGTGGTTTGTTCTTC. Encoded protein: CASSSTLDGGLFF.

The V gene is TRBV7-2, the J gene TRBJ2-3, with 11 bases identical to TRBD2. This CDR3 contains 14 residues. From germline, CDR1 is SGHTA and CDR2 FQGNSA. After removal of 4 bases from V and 5 bases from J, the junction contained 2 bases not matched to a gene. The CDR3 nucleotides read TGTGCCAGCAGCTCACTAGCGGGGGAAGATACGCAGTATTTT. It translates to CASSSLAGEDTQYF.

A remark on this clonotype: The junction departs from germline at one end; a sequencing error may be responsible. CDR3 residues: CAGSRGDSQLNEKLFF. CDR3 coding DNA: TGTGCCGGCAGCCGTGGGGACAGCCAACTTAATGAAAAACTGTTTTTT. V usage is TRBV4-2 and J usage is TRBJ1-4, with 7 bases matching TRBD1. Germline V gene lookup returns CDR1 LGHNA and CDR2 YNFKEQ. The CDR3 contains 16 residues.

CDR3 amino acids: CASSMTGPQETQYF. DNA of the CDR3: TGTGCCAGCAGTATGACCGGGCCTCAAGAGACCCAGTACTTC. The chain uses TRBV12-3 or TRBV12-4 and TRBJ2-7; D is unresolved. The DNA end is a closer match to TRBJ2-5, so the J assignment may be wrong. The CDR3 spans 14 residues.

The V and J genes are TRBV20-1 and TRBJ1-1, with TRBD1 matching 11 bases. Germline V gene lookup returns CDR1 DFQATT and CDR2 SNEGSKA (reference sequence). The CDR3 totals 14 residues. J lost 7 bases, V lost 5 bases, and 9 bases had no gene match. The CDR3 region is CSAYPDRGRSEAFF. The CDR3 region has the DNA TGCAGTGCTTACCCGGACAGGGGGCGGAGTGAAGCTTTCTTT.

The J gene is TRBJ1-6, the V gene TRBV20-1; 7 nucleotides line up with TRBD1. V shed 6 bases and J 8 bases; nucleotides not matched to a gene: 4. From germline, CDR1 is DFQATT and CDR2 SNEGSKA (reference sequence). The CDR3 contains 12 residues. CDR3 residues: CSARDRDSPLHF. CDR3 DNA sequence: TGCAGTGCCCGGGACAGAGATTCACCCCTCCACTTT.

The chain carries TRBV30 and TRBJ2-5; TRBD1 might be the D (6 bases). The J call may not be correct, given that the DNA end is closer to TRBJ2-7. CDR1 is GTSNPN and CDR2 is SVGIG in the germline V gene (reference sequence). The CDR3 loop spans 14 amino acids. The CDR3 bases are TGTGCCTGGGCTCATCTCGACAGGTATTACGAGCAGTACTTC. This gives the protein CAWAHLDRYYEQYF.

The rearrangement joins TRBV6-6 to TRBJ1-5, with 8 bases identical to TRBD1. Germline CDR1 and CDR2: MNHNY and SVGAGI (reference sequence). This CDR3 comprises 14 residues. V shed 10 bases, J shed 2 bases, and the junction held 7 bases outside the gene matches. The CDR3 is CANSDREGNQPQHF. In DNA form, the CDR3 reads TGTGCCAACTCGGACAGGGAGGGCAATCAGCCCCAGCATTTT.

The chain joins TRBV5-5 to TRBJ2-5; D is uncertain. CDR1 and CDR2 from the germline V gene are SGHKS and YYEKEE (reference sequence). Deletions cut 3 bases from V and 5 bases from J, with 11 bases between. The CDR3 has 13 amino acids. The CDR3 DNA sequence: TGTGCCAGCAGCTCGGGCCCCATGGAGACCCAGTACTTC. It codes for CASSSGPMETQYF.

The chain recombines TRBV6-2 or TRBV6-3 with TRBJ1-2; D perhaps matches TRBD1 (5 bases). Trimming left V 0 bases short and J 5 bases short, with 13 bases between. This CDR3 has 15 residues. CDR1 MNHEY and CDR2 SVGEGT come from the germline V gene. In nucleotides, the CDR3 is TGTGCCAGCAGTTACTCAGGCTACAGGACATATGGCTACACCTTC. Its protein product is CASSYSGYRTYGYTF.

The gene calls are TRBV5-1 and TRBJ2-7; 7 bases align to TRBD1. This CDR3 has 17 residues. The germline V gene has CDR1 SGHRS and CDR2 YFSETQ. Trimming cost V 1 base and J 2 bases; bases outside gene matches: 12. CDR3 protein: CASSLYFYGTDTYEQYF. The CDR3 DNA sequence: TGCGCCAGCAGCTTGTATTTCTACGGGACAGACACCTACGAGCAGTACTTC. The entire variable domain, with the rest obtained from reference TRBV5-1 and TRBJ2-7, is as follows: KAGVTQTPRYLIKTRGQQVTLSCSPISGHRSVSWYQQTPGQGLQFLFEYFSETQRNKGNFPGRFSGRQFSNSRSEMNVSTLELGDSALYLCASSLYFYGTDTYEQYFGPGTRLTVT.

V gene TRBV7-3 combines with J gene TRBJ2-7, with D possibly TRBD2 on 5 matching bases. The closer fit of TRBJ2-5 to the DNA end suggests the J call may be wrong. The CDR3 is 16 amino acids. Germline CDR1 and CDR2: SGHTA and FQGTGA. CDR3 in DNA: TGTGCCAGCAGCTTATCAGCTAGCCTGGGGCAAGAGACCCAGTACTTC. Its protein product is CASSLSASLGQETQYF.

The V call is TRBV10-3, the J call TRBJ2-5; tentative D call: TRBD2 (5 bases). The germline CDR1 and CDR2 sequences are ENHRY and SYGVKD. There are 12 residues in the CDR3. Trimming pared 6 bases from V and 11 bases from J, leaving 16 bases between. CDR3 protein: CAIRGFTGEQYF. CDR3 nucleotides: TGTGCCATCAGGGGGTTCACTGGGGAGCAGTACTTC.